The 30 T cell receptor beta chains given below trace back to one sample, sequenced in a study of T cells in Graves' hyperthyroidism and ophthalmopathy. Amplified TCR beta CDR3 regions derived from RNA transcripts. TCR CDR3 regions were first amplified by RT-PCR with HTBI primers. TCRdb recomputed calls from the multiplex PCR reads with MiXCR, one row per CDR3 protein. The data hold 400,000 to 500,000 distinct CDR3 sequences, with about 15% observed a single time. Material: blood. Every receptor here comes from a young man with Graves' ophthalmopathy.

Many counts were recorded for this clonotype. The chain carries TRBV5-1 and TRBJ2-3, with D uncertain. Trimming pared 1 base from V and 3 bases from J, leaving 9 bases between. This CDR3 comprises 14 residues. Germline V CDR1 and CDR2: SGHRS, YFSETQ. The CDR3 reads CASSLRPQTDTQYF. The DNA of the CDR3 is TGCGCCAGCAGCTTGCGGCCCCAAACAGATACGCAGTATTTT.

This clonotype has just a few counts. The chain carries TRBV5-1 and TRBJ1-2, with 10 nucleotides matching TRBD1. Trimming took 7 bases from V and 8 from J; bases not matched to a gene: 5. The germline CDR1 and CDR2 sequences are SGHRS and YFSETQ. The CDR3 spans 12 residues. The CDR3 DNA reads as TGCGCCAGCGAGGGACAGGGGTCCGGCTACACCTTC. It is translated as CASEGQGSGYTF.

This clonotype appeared many times. The rearrangement uses TRBV6-1 and TRBJ1-2, with D uncertain. The V gene's germline CDR1 is MNHNS and CDR2 SASEGT. V lost 5 bases and J lost 4, with 11 bases in between. The CDR3 runs to 13 residues. The CDR3 is CASSPLRTYGYTF. The DNA of the CDR3 is TGTGCCAGCAGTCCCCTGAGGACCTATGGCTACACCTTC.

Many counts were recorded for this clonotype. This chain connects TRBV30 to TRBJ2-1; D not certain. The CDR3 runs 13 residues. Germline values: CDR1 GTSNPN, CDR2 SVGIG (reference sequence). V lost 0 bases to trimming and J lost 9 bases, with 12 bases between them. CDR3 residues: CAWSVKGTVEQFF. The CDR3 region has the DNA TGTGCCTGGAGTGTAAAGGGCACCGTTGAGCAGTTCTTC. Full variable domain (remainder filled in from reference TRBV30 and TRBJ2-1): SQTIHQWPATLVQPVGSPLSLECTVEGTSNPNLYWYRQAAGRGLQLLFYSVGIGQISSEVPQNLSASRPQDRQFILSSKKLLLSDSGFYLCAWSVKGTVEQFFGPGTRLTVL.

This clonotype was observed at least ten times. This chain connects TRBV20-1 to TRBJ2-7; TRBD2 might be the D (5 bases). V lost 3 bases and J 7 bases, leaving 10 bases between the germline ends. The CDR3 totals 11 residues. CDR1 DFQATT and CDR2 SNEGSKA come from the germline V gene (reference sequence). The CDR3 region is CSARGAQEQYF. CDR3 coding DNA: TGCAGTGCTAGGGGAGCGCAAGAGCAGTACTTC.

This clonotype was picked up many times. This chain links TRBV10-3 with TRBJ2-3, with D maybe TRBD2 (6 bases). Germline CDR1 ENHRY, CDR2 SYGVKD. V gave up 6 bases and J gave up 0 bases, with 13 bases separating them. The CDR3 length is 15 residues. The chain's CDR3 is CAIRNRDSSTDTQYF. CDR3 nucleotide sequence: TGTGCCATCAGGAACCGGGACTCTAGCACAGATACGCAGTATTTT.

This clonotype has ten or more counts. The chain links TRBV3-1 to TRBJ2-4; weak D call: TRBD2 (6 bases). V was cut by 4 bases and J by 3 bases, with 16 bases left in between. The CDR3 has 16 residues. Germline CDR1 reads LGHDT; CDR2 reads YNNKEL (reference sequence). The CDR3 DNA sequence: TGTGCCAGCAGCCCCGTGGAGGGCAAGGTCAAAAACATTCAGTACTTC. Translating it yields CASSPVEGKVKNIQYF.

This clonotype appeared many times. V gene TRBV5-1 combines with J gene TRBJ2-7, with D possibly being TRBD2 (7 bases). V lost 1 base and J 7 bases, leaving 21 bases between the germline ends. This CDR3 spans 16 amino acids. Germline V lookup: CDR1 SGHRS, CDR2 YFSETQ. The CDR3 DNA follows: TGCGCCAGCAGCTTGACGGGGGGCGGAAGCCTTCTGGAGCAGTACTTC. Translation gives CASSLTGGGSLLEQYF. Drawing the rest from reference TRBV5-1 and TRBJ2-7, the complete variable domain is KAGVTQTPRYLIKTRGQQVTLSCSPISGHRSVSWYQQTPGQGLQFLFEYFSETQRNKGNFPGRFSGRQFSNSRSEMNVSTLELGDSALYLCASSLTGGGSLLEQYFGPGTRLTVT.

About this clonotype: This sequence may be a read error, since a much larger clone differs from it by one base. The CDR3 coding sequence is TGTGCCAGCAGTTTATACGGAGGGAGCACTGAAGCTTTCTTT. The encoded protein is CASSLYGGSTEAFF. The chain is built from TRBV12-3 or TRBV12-4 and TRBJ1-1; D gene unclear. The CDR3 is 14 residues long. Trimming stripped 2 bases from V and 4 bases from J, with 11 bases between.

Ten or more counts support this clonotype. The chain joins TRBV20-1 to TRBJ1-4; D not resolved. The V end lost 0 bases, the J end lost 4 bases, and 6 bases lay between the germline ends. The germline V gene has CDR1 DFQATT and CDR2 SNEGSKA (reference sequence). There are 13 residues in the CDR3. The CDR3 protein is CSARDWGNEKLFF. CDR3 coding DNA: TGCAGTGCTAGAGATTGGGGTAATGAAAAACTGTTTTTT.

The table lists this clonotype with many counts. This chain links TRBV25-1 with TRBJ2-5; D ambiguous. V gave up 8 bases and J gave up 9 bases, with 16 bases separating them. Germline lookup yields CDR1 MGHDK and CDR2 SYGVNS. The CDR3 covers 12 residues. The CDR3 region is CASGELGEPQYF. CDR3 coding DNA: TGTGCCAGCGGGGAATTAGGAGAACCCCAGTACTTC.

This clonotype showed up many times. The gene calls are TRBV13 and TRBJ2-3; weak D call: TRBD2 (7 bases). This CDR3 has 15 residues. CDR1 is PRHDT, CDR2 FYEKMQ, per germline (reference sequence). V gave up 2 bases and J gave up 6 bases, with 15 bases separating them. CDR3 loop: CASSLRRGPGDTQYF. The DNA for the CDR3 is TGTGCCAGCAGCTTACGGCGGGGGCCCGGGGATACGCAGTATTTT.

This clonotype was picked up many times. CDR3 sequence: CASSSSVRADTQYF. The CDR3 bases are TGCGCCAGCAGCTCTAGCGTGAGGGCAGATACGCAGTATTTT. The chain combines TRBV5-1 with TRBJ2-3, with a weak D call TRBD2 (6 bases). From germline, CDR1 is SGHRS and CDR2 YFSETQ. Trimming removed 3 bases from V and 4 bases from J, with 12 bases in between. CDR3 length: 14 residues.

This clonotype was recorded many times. V and J are TRBV6-5 and TRBJ2-4; maybe TRBD1 (6 bases). In germline, CDR1 is MNHEY, CDR2 SVGAGI. With 2 bases removed from V and 11 bases from J, the gap between germline ends came to 16 bases. The CDR3 loop spans 14 amino acids. The DNA for the CDR3 is TGTGCCAGCAGTTACAAAAGGACAGCAGGTTTTCAGTACTTC. Amino acid sequence: CASSYKRTAGFQYF.

This clonotype was detected many times. The chain joins TRBV12-3 or TRBV12-4 to TRBJ2-5, with a tentative D call TRBD2 (7 bases). The CDR3 sequence is 15 residues long. Trimming cost V 2 bases and J 4 bases, with 14 bases left between them. The CDR3 DNA reads as TGTGCCAGCAGTTTATACGGGGGGCGGCGAGAGACCCAGTACTTC. It is translated as CASSLYGGRRETQYF.

This clonotype was counted many times. The J gene is TRBJ2-7, the V gene TRBV13; the D is unclear. V gave up 0 bases and J gave up 7 bases, with 13 bases separating them. The germline CDR1 and CDR2 sequences are PRHDT and FYEKMQ (reference sequence). The CDR3 contains 14 residues. The CDR3 DNA reads as TGTGCCAGCAGCTTAGGGACCCTGCTCTCTGAGCAGTACTTC. This codes for CASSLGTLLSEQYF.

The sample holds a few counts of this clonotype. The rearrangement links TRBV6-1 to TRBJ1-2; D is possibly TRBD1 (6 bases). V lost 7 bases, J lost 2 bases, and 20 bases lay in between. Germline CDR1 and CDR2: MNHNS and SASEGT. The CDR3 loop spans 16 amino acids. The CDR3, as DNA: TGTGCCAGCATTGAGGGGGATTTTTTAGGAAACTATGGCTACACCTTC. This gives the protein CASIEGDFLGNYGYTF.

This clonotype was found many times. This chain connects TRBV6-1 to TRBJ2-7; D might be TRBD2 (5 bases). V gave up 5 bases and J gave up 3 bases, with 11 bases separating them. The CDR3 loop spans 13 amino acids. Germline CDR1 MNHNS, CDR2 SASEGT. CDR3: CASSPRGNYEQYF. The CDR3 DNA sequence: TGTGCCAGCAGTCCCCGGGGAAACTACGAGCAGTACTTC.

This sequence joins TRBV6-1 and TRBJ2-4; 7 bases map to TRBD1. Germline V lookup: CDR1 MNHNS, CDR2 SASEGT. The J segment lost 0 bases and the V segment lost 9 bases, leaving 14 bases of the junction unmatched. CDR3 length: 17 residues. The CDR3 region is CARKGGETPLAKNIQYF. The DNA of the CDR3 is TGTGCCAGGAAAGGGGGCGAAACCCCGTTAGCCAAAAACATTCAGTACTTC.

At least ten counts were recorded for this clonotype. This chain links TRBV24-1 with TRBJ2-3; the match to TRBD2 covers 7 bases. CDR1 and CDR2 from the germline V gene are KGHDR and SFDVKD. Germline trimming cut 7 bases from V and 6 bases from J; bases unmatched to any gene: 12. CDR3 length: 15 residues. CDR3 sequence: CATRPTASGEDTQYF. CDR3 DNA: TGTGCCACCAGACCAACCGCTAGCGGAGAGGATACGCAGTATTTT.

The chain employs TRBV19 and TRBJ2-1; TRBD2 matches at 8 bases. The germline gives CDR1 LNHDA, CDR2 SQIVND (reference sequence). CDR3 length: 18 residues. V shed 5 bases, J shed 1 base, and the junction held 13 bases outside the gene matches. This CDR3 reads CASSERGWEGLSYNEQFF. The CDR3 coding sequence is TGTGCCAGTAGTGAGCGGGGGTGGGAGGGCCTATCCTACAATGAGCAGTTCTTC. Supplemented by reference TRBV19 and TRBJ2-1, the full variable domain reads DGGITQSPKYLFRKEGQNVTLSCEQNLNHDAMYWYRQDPGQGLRLIYYSQIVNDFQKGDIAEGYSVSREKKESFPLTVTSAQKNPTAFYLCASSERGWEGLSYNEQFFGPGTRLTVL.

As regards this clonotype: This may be a read error, as it is one base from a much larger clone. V is TRBV2 and J is TRBJ2-1; tentatively, D is TRBD2 (6 bases). Germline V gene lookup returns CDR1 SNHLY and CDR2 FYNNEI. This CDR3 is 14 amino acids long. The CDR3 loop reads CATSDLWRRDEQFF. The DNA of the CDR3 is TGTGCCACCAGTGATTTGTGGCGGAGGGATGAGCAGTTCTTC.

This clonotype was picked up one time. Just one base apart from a much larger clone, this may be a read error. The chain carries TRBV3-1 and TRBJ1-5, with TRBD1 matching over 7 bases. Germline CDR1 is LGHDT and CDR2 is YNNKEL (reference sequence). The trim removed 3 bases at V and 5 bases at J, leaving 4 bases unmatched. The CDR3 has 14 amino acids. The CDR3 DNA sequence: TGTGCCAGCAGCCATACGACAGGGTATCAGCCCCAGCATTTT. Its translation is CASSHTTGYQPQHF.

This clonotype was observed many times. This chain connects TRBV6-2 or TRBV6-3 to TRBJ2-5, with D perhaps matching TRBD2 (6 bases). Trimming shortened V by 6 bases and J by 12 bases, and 20 bases separated the two germline ends. Looked up from germline, CDR1 is MNHEY and CDR2 is SVGEGT. The CDR3 runs to 13 residues. The CDR3 region is CASSDRDSLYEYF. The CDR3 DNA sequence: TGTGCCAGCAGCGACCGGGACTCGTTATATGAGTACTTC.

V usage is TRBV6-1 and J usage is TRBJ2-1; a possible D gene is TRBD2 (5 bases). The CDR3 extends over 15 amino acids. Germline V gives CDR1 MNHNS, CDR2 SASEGT. Trimming stripped 5 bases from V and 5 bases from J, with 16 bases between. This CDR3 is CASSHDIGLNNEQFF. DNA for the CDR3: TGTGCCAGCAGTCACGACATCGGACTGAACAATGAGCAGTTCTTC.

The V and J genes are TRBV18 and TRBJ1-5; D may be TRBD1 (5 bases). The germline V gene has CDR1 KGHSH and CDR2 LQKENI. V lost 3 bases to trimming and J lost 4 bases, with 13 bases between them. The CDR3 runs to 15 residues. Here the CDR3 DNA reads TGTGCCAGCTCACCGGGCGGGGGGTTTAATCAGCCCCAGCATTTT. This codes for CASSPGGGFNQPQHF.

This clonotype was found a few times. CDR3 region: CASKQETTSTDTQYF. In DNA form, the CDR3 reads TGCGCCAGCAAGCAAGAGACGACTAGCACAGATACGCAGTATTTT. The chain has TRBV10-2 and TRBJ2-3, with D unresolved. Germline CDR1 reads WSHSY; CDR2 reads SAAADI. Trimming removed 7 bases at V and 0 bases at J, with 14 bases between. This CDR3 is built from 15 residues.

This chain joins TRBV4-2 and TRBJ2-7; 10 nucleotides line up with TRBD2. In germline, CDR1 is LGHNA, CDR2 YNFKEQ. The CDR3 is 16 residues long. V lost 2 bases to trimming and J lost 0 bases; unmatched junction nucleotides: 4. CDR3 in DNA: TGTGCCAGCAGCCAACCCGGGACTAGCGACTCCTACGAGCAGTACTTC. Translated: CASSQPGTSDSYEQYF.

This clonotype occurred a few times. The chain combines TRBV6-2 or TRBV6-3 with TRBJ2-2; 10 bases match TRBD2. Germline values: CDR1 MNHEY, CDR2 SVGEGT. The CDR3 runs 17 residues. The V segment lost 6 bases and the J segment 5 bases; nucleotides outside the gene matches: 12. The CDR3 DNA sequence: TGTGCCAGCAGCTCACTTAGGGTAGCGGGAGGAACCGGGGAGCTGTTTTTT. Amino acids: CASSSLRVAGGTGELFF.

This clonotype was detected only a few times. The chain links TRBV6-2 or TRBV6-3 to TRBJ2-2, with 7 bases that match TRBD1. J gave up 2 bases and V 7 bases, and 7 bases lay outside the gene matches. The length of the CDR3 is 15 residues. Germline V gives CDR1 MNHEY, CDR2 SVGEGT. The CDR3 protein is CASNTGTANTGELFF. In DNA, the CDR3 is TGTGCCAGCAACACCGGGACAGCAAACACCGGGGAGCTGTTTTTT.